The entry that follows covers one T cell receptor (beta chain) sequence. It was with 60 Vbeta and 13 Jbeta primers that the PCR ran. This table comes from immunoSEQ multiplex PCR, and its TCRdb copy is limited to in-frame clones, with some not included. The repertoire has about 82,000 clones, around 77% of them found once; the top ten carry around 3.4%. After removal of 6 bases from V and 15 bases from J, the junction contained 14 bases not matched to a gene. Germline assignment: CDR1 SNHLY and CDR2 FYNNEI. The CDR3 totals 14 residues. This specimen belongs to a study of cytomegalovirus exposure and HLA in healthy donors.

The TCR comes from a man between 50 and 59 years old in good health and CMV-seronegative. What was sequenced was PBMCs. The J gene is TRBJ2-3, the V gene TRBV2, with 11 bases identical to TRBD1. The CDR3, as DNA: TGTGCCAGCAGGGCCGGGACAGGGGGTCTTTCCGCCTATTTT. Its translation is CASRAGTGGLSAYF.